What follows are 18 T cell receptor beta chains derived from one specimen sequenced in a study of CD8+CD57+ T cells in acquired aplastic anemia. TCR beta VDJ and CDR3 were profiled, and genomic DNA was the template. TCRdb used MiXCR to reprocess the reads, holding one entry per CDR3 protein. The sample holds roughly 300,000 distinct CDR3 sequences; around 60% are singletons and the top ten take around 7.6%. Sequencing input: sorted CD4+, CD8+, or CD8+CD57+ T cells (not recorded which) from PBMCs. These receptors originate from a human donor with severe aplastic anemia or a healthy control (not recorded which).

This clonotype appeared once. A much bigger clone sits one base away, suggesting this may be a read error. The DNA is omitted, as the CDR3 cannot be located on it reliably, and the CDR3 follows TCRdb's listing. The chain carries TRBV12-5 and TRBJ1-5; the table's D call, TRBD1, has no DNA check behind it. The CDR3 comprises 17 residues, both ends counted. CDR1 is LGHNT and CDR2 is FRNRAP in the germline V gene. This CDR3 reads CASGLVFAGGADQPRHF.

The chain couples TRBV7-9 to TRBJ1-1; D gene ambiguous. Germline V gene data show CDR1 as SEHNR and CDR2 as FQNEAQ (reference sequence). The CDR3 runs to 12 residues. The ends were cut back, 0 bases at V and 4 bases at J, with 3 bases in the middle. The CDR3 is CASSLASTEAFF. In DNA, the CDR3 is TGTGCCAGCAGCTTAGCAAGCACTGAAGCTTTCTTT.

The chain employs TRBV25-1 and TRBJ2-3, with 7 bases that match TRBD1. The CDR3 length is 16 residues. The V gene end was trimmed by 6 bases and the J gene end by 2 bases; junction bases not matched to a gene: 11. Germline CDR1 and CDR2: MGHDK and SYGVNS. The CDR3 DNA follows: TGTGCCAGCAGCCTGACAGGGCGATGGCCCACAGATACGCAGTATTTT. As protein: CASSLTGRWPTDTQYF.

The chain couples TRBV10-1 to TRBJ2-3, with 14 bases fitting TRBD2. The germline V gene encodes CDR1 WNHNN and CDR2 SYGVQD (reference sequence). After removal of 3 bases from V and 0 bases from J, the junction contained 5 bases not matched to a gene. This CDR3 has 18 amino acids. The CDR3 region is CASSDLGLAGGSTDTQYF. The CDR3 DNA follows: TGCGCCAGCAGTGACCTTGGACTAGCGGGGGGTAGCACAGATACGCAGTATTTT.

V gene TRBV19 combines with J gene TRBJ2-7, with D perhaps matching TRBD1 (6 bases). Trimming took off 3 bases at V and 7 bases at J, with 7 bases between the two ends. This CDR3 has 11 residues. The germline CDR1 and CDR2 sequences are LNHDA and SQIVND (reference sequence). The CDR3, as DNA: TGTGCCAGTAGTATCGACAGGGAGCAGTACTTC. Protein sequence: CASSIDREQYF.

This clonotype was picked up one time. The CDR3 loop is CASVSGSSYNEQFF. The CDR3 bases are TGTGCCAGTGTTAGCGGGAGCTCCTACAATGAGCAGTTCTTC. This chain links TRBV2 with TRBJ2-1; 9 nucleotides align to TRBD2. The CDR3 covers 14 residues. The V and J ends lost 9 bases and 0 bases, in that order; junction bases with no gene match: 3. Germline V lookup: CDR1 SNHLY, CDR2 FYNNEI.

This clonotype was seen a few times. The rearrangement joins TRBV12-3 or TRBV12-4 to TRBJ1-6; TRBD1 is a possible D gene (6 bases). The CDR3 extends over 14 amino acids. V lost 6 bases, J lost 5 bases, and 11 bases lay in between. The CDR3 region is CASSKDRNNSPLHF. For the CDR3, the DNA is TGTGCCAGCAGCAAGGACAGAAATAATTCACCCCTCCACTTT.

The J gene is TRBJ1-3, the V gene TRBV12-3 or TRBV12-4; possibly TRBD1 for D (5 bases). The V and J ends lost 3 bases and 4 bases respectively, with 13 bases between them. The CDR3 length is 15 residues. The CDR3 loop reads CASSLGHQGGNTIYF. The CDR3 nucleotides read TGTGCCAGCAGTTTGGGGCATCAAGGAGGAAACACCATATATTTT.

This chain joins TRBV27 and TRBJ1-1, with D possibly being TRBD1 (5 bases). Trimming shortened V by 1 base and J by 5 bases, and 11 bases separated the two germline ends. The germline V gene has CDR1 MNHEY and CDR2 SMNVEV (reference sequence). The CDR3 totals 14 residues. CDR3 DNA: TGTGCCAGCAGTTTATGGGACCGGGGGACTGAAGCTTTCTTT. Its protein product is CASSLWDRGTEAFF.

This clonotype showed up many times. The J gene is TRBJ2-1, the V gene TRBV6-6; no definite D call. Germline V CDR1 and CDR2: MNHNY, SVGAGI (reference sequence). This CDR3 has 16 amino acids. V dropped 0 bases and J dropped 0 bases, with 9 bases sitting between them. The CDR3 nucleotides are TGTGCCAGCAGTTACTCGGCGGTAAGCTCCTACAATGAGCAGTTCTTC. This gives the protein CASSYSAVSSYNEQFF.

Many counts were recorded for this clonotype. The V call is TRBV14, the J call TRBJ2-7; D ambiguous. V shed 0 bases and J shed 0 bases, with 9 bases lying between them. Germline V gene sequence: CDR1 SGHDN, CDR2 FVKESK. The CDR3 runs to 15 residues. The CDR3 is CASSQDGAGSYEQYF. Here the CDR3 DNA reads TGTGCCAGCAGCCAAGATGGCGCAGGCTCCTACGAGCAGTACTTC.

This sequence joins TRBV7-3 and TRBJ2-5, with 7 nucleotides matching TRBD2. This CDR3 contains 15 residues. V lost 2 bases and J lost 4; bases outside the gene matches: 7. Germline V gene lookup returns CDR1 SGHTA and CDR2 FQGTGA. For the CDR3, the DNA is TGTGCCAGCAGCTTAGAGGCGGGGGAAGGAGAGACCCAGTACTTC. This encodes CASSLEAGEGETQYF.

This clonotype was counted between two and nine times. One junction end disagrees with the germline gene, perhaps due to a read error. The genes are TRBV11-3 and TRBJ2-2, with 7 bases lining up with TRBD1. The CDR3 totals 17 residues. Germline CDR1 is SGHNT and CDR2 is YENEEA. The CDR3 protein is CASSFTPGTVNTGELLF. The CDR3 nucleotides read TGTGCCAGCAGCTTTACTCCCGGGACAGTGAACACCGGGGAGCTGCTTTTT.

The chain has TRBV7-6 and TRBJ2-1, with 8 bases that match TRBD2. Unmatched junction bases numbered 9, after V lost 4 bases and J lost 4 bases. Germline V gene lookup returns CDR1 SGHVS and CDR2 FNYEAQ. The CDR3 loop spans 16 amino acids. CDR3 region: CASSSLTSGLYNEQFF. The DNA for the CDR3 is TGTGCCAGCAGCTCTCTCACTAGCGGACTTTACAATGAGCAGTTCTTC. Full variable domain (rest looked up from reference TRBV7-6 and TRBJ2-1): GAGVSQSPRYKVTKRGQDVALRCDPISGHVSLYWYRQALGQGPEFLTYFNYEAQQDKSGLPNDRFSAERPEGSISTLTIQRTEQRDSAMYRCASSSLTSGLYNEQFFGPGTRLTVL.

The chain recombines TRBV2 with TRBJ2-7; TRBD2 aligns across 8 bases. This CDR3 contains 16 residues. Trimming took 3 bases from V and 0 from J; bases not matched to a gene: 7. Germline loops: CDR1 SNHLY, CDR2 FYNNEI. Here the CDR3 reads CASSEIGRDSSYEQYF. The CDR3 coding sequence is TGTGCCAGCAGTGAGATCGGGAGGGATAGCTCCTACGAGCAGTACTTC.

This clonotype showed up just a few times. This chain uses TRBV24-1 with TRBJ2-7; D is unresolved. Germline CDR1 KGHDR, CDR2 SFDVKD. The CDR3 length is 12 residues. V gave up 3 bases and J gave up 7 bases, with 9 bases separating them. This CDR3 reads CATSDDIGEQYF. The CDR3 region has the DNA TGTGCCACCAGTGATGATATTGGGGAGCAGTACTTC.

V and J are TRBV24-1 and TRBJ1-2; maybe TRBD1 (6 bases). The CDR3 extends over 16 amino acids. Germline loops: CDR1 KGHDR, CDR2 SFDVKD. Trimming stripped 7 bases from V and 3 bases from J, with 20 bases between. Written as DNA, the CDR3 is TGTGCCACCAGGCAGGACGAGCAAGGGGGAGACTATGGCTACACCTTC. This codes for CATRQDEQGGDYGYTF.

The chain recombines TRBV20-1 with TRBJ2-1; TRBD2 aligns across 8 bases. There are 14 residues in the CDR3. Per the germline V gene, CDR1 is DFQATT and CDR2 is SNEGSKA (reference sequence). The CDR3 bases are TGCAGCACCCTGAGCGGGAGTTCATACAATGAGCAGTTCTTC. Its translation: CSTLSGSSYNEQFF.